These 7 T cell receptor beta chains share one sample of origin, sequenced in a study of blood T cells in healthy people across ages. Sample-barcoded 5' priming and a J-beta primer mix drove a second PCR of 7 to 11 cycles. TCRdb re-analysed the 5' RACE reads in MiXCR, keeping a single row per CDR3 protein. The sample includes more than 650,000 distinct CDR3 sequences, about 24% of them seen just once. The sequenced sample was blood. The receptors stem from a man aged 65 to 79 in good health.

This clonotype was seen only a few times. The chain employs TRBV5-1 and TRBJ2-2; TRBD1 agrees at 8 bases. The CDR3 totals 16 residues. Germline V gene data show CDR1 as SGHRS and CDR2 as YFSETQ. J gave up 5 bases and V 3 bases, and 9 bases lay outside the gene matches. Here the CDR3 reads CASSSTGDARTGELFF. The CDR3 nucleotides are TGCGCCAGCAGCTCGACAGGGGATGCTCGGACCGGGGAGCTGTTTTTT.

This clonotype was seen more than once but under ten times. This chain joins TRBV28 and TRBJ2-7; possibly TRBD2 for D (6 bases). Germline CDR1 MDHEN, CDR2 SYDVKM. V gave up 5 bases and J gave up 7 bases, with 21 bases separating them. The CDR3 is 15 residues long. The CDR3 region has the DNA TGTGCCAGCAGTAGAGGAGGGACGAGGGAAAGGGAGCAGTACTTC. Amino acids: CASSRGGTREREQYF.

The V gene is TRBV20-1, the J gene TRBJ2-3; D remains unclear. CDR3 length equals 11 residues. The V gene lost 3 bases and the J gene lost 7 bases, with 8 bases spanning the gap. The V gene's germline CDR1 is DFQATT and CDR2 SNEGSKA (reference sequence). The CDR3 DNA reads TGCAGTGCTAGCTTGACGAATACGCAGTATTTT. It is translated as CSASLTNTQYF.

This chain uses TRBV28 with TRBJ2-5; 7 nucleotides line up with TRBD2. Germline CDR1 MDHEN, CDR2 SYDVKM. V lost 2 bases and J lost 3; bases outside the gene matches: 3. This CDR3 contains 14 residues. The CDR3 loop reads CASSLRGVEETQYF. As DNA, the CDR3 is TGTGCCAGCAGTTTACGGGGGGTGGAAGAGACCCAGTACTTC.

This sequence joins TRBV2 and TRBJ2-5; weak D call: TRBD1 (5 bases). The CDR3 totals 14 residues. The V end lost 3 bases, the J end lost 3 bases, and 11 bases lay between the germline ends. Germline V gene sequence: CDR1 SNHLY, CDR2 FYNNEI. The CDR3 sequence is CASSERQGKETQYF. The DNA for the CDR3 is TGTGCCAGCAGTGAGAGGCAGGGTAAAGAGACCCAGTACTTC. Together with reference TRBV2 and TRBJ2-5, the CDR3 gives the full variable domain: EPEVTQTPSHQVTQMGQEVILRCVPISNHLYFYWYRQILGQKVEFLVSFYNNEISEKSEIFDDQFSVERPDGSNFTLKIRSTKLEDSAMYFCASSERQGKETQYFGPGTRLLVL.

Ten or more counts support this clonotype. This chain links TRBV6-5 with TRBJ2-5, with TRBD2 identical over 12 bases. CDR3 length: 13 amino acids. Germline trimming cut 7 bases from V and 4 bases from J; bases unmatched to any gene: 1. Germline V CDR1 and CDR2: MNHEY, SVGAGI. In DNA, the CDR3 is TGTGCCAGCAAGACTAGCGGGAGAGAGACCCAGTACTTC. Protein sequence: CASKTSGRETQYF.

This clonotype occurred a few times. The chain uses TRBV5-6 and TRBJ2-5; TRBD2 agrees at 9 bases. The CDR3 runs to 14 residues. Trimming at V came to 3 bases and at J to 6 bases, leaving 6 bases not matched to a gene. Germline CDR1 reads SGHDT; CDR2 reads YYEEEE. CDR3 coding DNA: TGTGCCAGCAGCTACCTAGCGGGGATAAAGACCCAGTACTTC. Translated, it gives CASSYLAGIKTQYF.